The TCR beta chain under discussion was sequenced for a study of T cell repertoires in cytomegalovirus infection. Background on the study: Public signatures in TCR beta pointed to CMV infection and matching HLA type.

MiXCR was run by TCRdb on the reads, yielding one entry per CDR3 protein. The sample has 900,000 to 950,000 distinct CDR3 sequences; around a third are singletons. This clonotype appeared many times. Its target is unknown. CDR3 length: 10 residues. V was cut by 9 bases and J by 8 bases, with 10 bases left in between. The germline gives CDR1 SNHLY, CDR2 FYNNEI. Whole-study results and caveats: Individuals carrying CMV plus the relevant HLA were identified by cumulative frequency of public TCR beta families. HLA-C-restricted TCR beta clonotypes specific for CMV led the ex vivo response.

This sequence joins TRBV2 and TRBJ1-1; TRBD1 might be the D (6 bases). The receptor comes from a human donor in good health (CMV status not recorded). Some clones in this sample may be carry-over from other donors' samples. The sample in question was cultured CD8+ T cells from PBMCs, obtained from culture after CMV antigen stimulation. CDR3 amino acids: CASSGGEAFF. Written as DNA, the CDR3 is TGTGCCAGTTCCGGGGGCGAAGCTTTCTTT.